A single sample gave rise to the 9 T cell receptor beta chains below, sequenced in a study of early stage breast cancer tumors. Profiling relied on immunoSEQ multiplex PCR, and the TCRdb table lists in-frame clones only, not all of them. This sample yields about 28,000 clones, of which 75% to 85% are seen a single time; 12% belongs to the top ten. The specimen sequenced was blood. All receptors come from a person in their sixties or seventies with breast cancer.

The chain is built from TRBV5-1 and TRBJ2-3, with 9 bases fitting TRBD2. Germline-derived CDR1 and CDR2 are SGHRS and YFSETQ. Unmatched junction bases numbered 5, after V lost 6 bases and J lost 0 bases. This CDR3 contains 15 residues. The CDR3 nucleotides read TGCGCCAGCAACCCGACTAGCGGCAGCACAGATACGCAGTATTTT. This encodes CASNPTSGSTDTQYF.

CDR3 sequence reads: CASRTGPGETQYF. The CDR3 DNA reads TGTGCCAGCCGAACAGGGCCGGGGGAGACCCAGTACTTC. The chain couples TRBV6-6 to TRBJ2-5; possible D gene TRBD1, 6 bases. Germline loops: CDR1 MNHNY, CDR2 SVGAGI (reference sequence). The CDR3 is made up of 13 amino acids. The ends were cut back, 8 bases at V and 5 bases at J, with 15 bases in the middle.

This chain connects TRBV6-4 to TRBJ1-1; a weak D match, TRBD1 (5 bases). The length of the CDR3 is 12 residues. In germline, CDR1 is MRHNA, CDR2 SNTAGT. Trimming removed 6 bases at V and 7 bases at J, with 12 bases between. The CDR3 nucleotides are TGTGCCAGCAGGGCGACAGCGGGTGAAGCTTTCTTT. It is translated as CASRATAGEAFF.

V gene TRBV11-1 combines with J gene TRBJ2-7; D remains unclear. The ends were cut back, 5 bases at V and 1 base at J, with 15 bases in the middle. Germline CDR1 is SGHAT and CDR2 is FQDESV (reference sequence). The CDR3 is 15 residues long. The CDR3 DNA sequence: TGTGCCAGCAGCCCCCGAGGAATAGCTTCCTACGAGCAGTACTTC. Its translation is CASSPRGIASYEQYF.

This chain uses TRBV14 with TRBJ1-2, with D unclear. V lost 0 bases, J lost 2 bases, and 4 bases lay in between. Germline V gives CDR1 SGHDN, CDR2 FVKESK. This CDR3 has 13 residues. DNA of the CDR3: TGTGCCAGCAGCCAAGATAGAAACTATGGCTACACCTTC. Its translation: CASSQDRNYGYTF.

The J gene is TRBJ1-2, the V gene TRBV5-4; TRBD1 matches 7 bases. Per the germline V gene, CDR1 is SGHNT and CDR2 is YYREEE (reference sequence). The length of the CDR3 is 16 residues. The J segment lost 3 bases and the V segment lost 3 bases, leaving 11 bases of the junction unmatched. The CDR3 DNA is TGTGCCAGCAGCTCAACAGGGGCGGGGATAGACTATGGCTACACCTTC. Its translation: CASSSTGAGIDYGYTF.

V is TRBV5-4 and J is TRBJ2-3, with 10 positions matching TRBD2. Germline V gene lookup returns CDR1 SGHNT and CDR2 YYREEE (reference sequence). V lost 4 bases to trimming and J lost 3 bases; unmatched junction nucleotides: 5. The CDR3 extends over 15 amino acids. The CDR3 DNA reads as TGTGCCAGCAGCCCAAGGGGACTAGCGACAGATACGCAGTATTTT. Translation gives CASSPRGLATDTQYF.

This clone was seen only a few times. V gene TRBV30 combines with J gene TRBJ2-2; D is unresolved. CDR3 size: 13 residues. The V end lost 1 base, the J end lost 4 bases, and 7 bases lay between the germline ends. Germline CDR1 is GTSNPN and CDR2 is SVGIG (reference sequence). The CDR3 protein is CAWSGSSTGELFF. DNA for the CDR3: TGTGCCTGGAGTGGGTCGAGCACCGGGGAGCTGTTTTTT.

V and J are TRBV9 and TRBJ2-1, with unresolved D. The CDR3 has 18 amino acids. V was cut by 0 bases and J by 0 bases, with 16 bases left in between. Germline CDR1 reads SGDLS; CDR2 reads YYNGEE. The CDR3 bases are TGTGCCAGCAGCGTAGATGGCGGAGTCTTCAACTCCTACAATGAGCAGTTCTTC. Residues: CASSVDGGVFNSYNEQFF.